Sequencing of this TCR beta chain was carried out in a study of Tregs in tolerant kidney transplant recipients. Unstimulated regulatory T cells (CD4+CD25+CD127-), CD4+CD25- non-regulatory cells, CD4 and CD8 cells were FACS-sorted from thawed PBMCs. Here immunoSEQ multiplex PCR was the method, and the copy in TCRdb shows in-frame clones only, minus some. The sample holds hundreds of thousands of clones, approximately 84% seen once. After removal of 3 bases from V and 8 bases from J, the junction contained 12 bases not matched to a gene. Germline values: CDR1 SGDLS, CDR2 YYNGEE. The CDR3 runs 16 residues.

The sequence was obtained from a human donor in good health. The genes are TRBV9 and TRBJ1-4; 8 nucleotides match TRBD1. The sequencing sample was made of CD4+ T cells from blood. The CDR3 sequence: CASSERTGTGNEKLFF. The CDR3 DNA sequence: TGTGCCAGCAGCGAGAGAACCGGGACAGGTAACGAAAAACTGTTTTTT.